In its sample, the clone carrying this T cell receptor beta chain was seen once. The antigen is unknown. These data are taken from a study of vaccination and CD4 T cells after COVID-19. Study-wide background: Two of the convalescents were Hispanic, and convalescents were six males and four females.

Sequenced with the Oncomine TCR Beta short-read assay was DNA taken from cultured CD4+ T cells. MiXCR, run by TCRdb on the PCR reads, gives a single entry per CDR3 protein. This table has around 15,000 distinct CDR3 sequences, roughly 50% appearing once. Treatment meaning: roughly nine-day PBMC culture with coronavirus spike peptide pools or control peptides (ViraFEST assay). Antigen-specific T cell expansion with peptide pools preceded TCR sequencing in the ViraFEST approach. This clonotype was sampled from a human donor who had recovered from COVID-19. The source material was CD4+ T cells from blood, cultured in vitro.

CDR3: CASSYWLAGGPFEQFF. In nucleotides, the CDR3 is TGTGCCAGCAGTTACTGGCTAGCGGGAGGGCCGTTTGAGCAGTTCTTC. The genes are TRBV6-5 and TRBJ2-1; TRBD2 matches at 12 bases. The germline CDR1 and CDR2 sequences are MNHEY and SVGAGI. This CDR3 comprises 16 residues. V lost 1 base to trimming and J lost 9 bases; unmatched junction nucleotides: 7.